In its sample, the clone carrying this T cell receptor (beta chain) was seen many times. The antigen remains unidentified. Carrying unique molecular identifiers, the cDNA also gained a universal primer site through template switching. Using its own MiXCR run on the 5' RACE reads, TCRdb lists one record per CDR3 protein. The sample includes about 900,000 distinct CDR3 sequences, more than 9% of them seen just once. Only healthy Caucasians were included as donors. This record belongs to a study of identical twins. The study, taken as a whole, reports: It was out-of-frame TCR alpha sharing in monozygotic twins that models underestimated.

The same specimen was also included in a second study, on yellow fever vaccine responses in identical twins. From that study: Twins reportedly mounted vaccine T cell responses that seemed partly convergent, partly personalized.

Material for sequencing was PBMCs. This TCR was sampled from a young woman in good health.

Here the CDR3 reads CASSLIRDSRNQPQHF. CDR3 DNA: TGTGCCAGCAGTTTGATTAGAGATTCTCGAAATCAGCCCCAGCATTTT. This chain links TRBV28 with TRBJ1-5; D unresolved. Germline CDR1 is MDHEN and CDR2 is SYDVKM. V lost 3 bases and J lost 4, with 16 bases in between. This CDR3 is built from 16 residues.